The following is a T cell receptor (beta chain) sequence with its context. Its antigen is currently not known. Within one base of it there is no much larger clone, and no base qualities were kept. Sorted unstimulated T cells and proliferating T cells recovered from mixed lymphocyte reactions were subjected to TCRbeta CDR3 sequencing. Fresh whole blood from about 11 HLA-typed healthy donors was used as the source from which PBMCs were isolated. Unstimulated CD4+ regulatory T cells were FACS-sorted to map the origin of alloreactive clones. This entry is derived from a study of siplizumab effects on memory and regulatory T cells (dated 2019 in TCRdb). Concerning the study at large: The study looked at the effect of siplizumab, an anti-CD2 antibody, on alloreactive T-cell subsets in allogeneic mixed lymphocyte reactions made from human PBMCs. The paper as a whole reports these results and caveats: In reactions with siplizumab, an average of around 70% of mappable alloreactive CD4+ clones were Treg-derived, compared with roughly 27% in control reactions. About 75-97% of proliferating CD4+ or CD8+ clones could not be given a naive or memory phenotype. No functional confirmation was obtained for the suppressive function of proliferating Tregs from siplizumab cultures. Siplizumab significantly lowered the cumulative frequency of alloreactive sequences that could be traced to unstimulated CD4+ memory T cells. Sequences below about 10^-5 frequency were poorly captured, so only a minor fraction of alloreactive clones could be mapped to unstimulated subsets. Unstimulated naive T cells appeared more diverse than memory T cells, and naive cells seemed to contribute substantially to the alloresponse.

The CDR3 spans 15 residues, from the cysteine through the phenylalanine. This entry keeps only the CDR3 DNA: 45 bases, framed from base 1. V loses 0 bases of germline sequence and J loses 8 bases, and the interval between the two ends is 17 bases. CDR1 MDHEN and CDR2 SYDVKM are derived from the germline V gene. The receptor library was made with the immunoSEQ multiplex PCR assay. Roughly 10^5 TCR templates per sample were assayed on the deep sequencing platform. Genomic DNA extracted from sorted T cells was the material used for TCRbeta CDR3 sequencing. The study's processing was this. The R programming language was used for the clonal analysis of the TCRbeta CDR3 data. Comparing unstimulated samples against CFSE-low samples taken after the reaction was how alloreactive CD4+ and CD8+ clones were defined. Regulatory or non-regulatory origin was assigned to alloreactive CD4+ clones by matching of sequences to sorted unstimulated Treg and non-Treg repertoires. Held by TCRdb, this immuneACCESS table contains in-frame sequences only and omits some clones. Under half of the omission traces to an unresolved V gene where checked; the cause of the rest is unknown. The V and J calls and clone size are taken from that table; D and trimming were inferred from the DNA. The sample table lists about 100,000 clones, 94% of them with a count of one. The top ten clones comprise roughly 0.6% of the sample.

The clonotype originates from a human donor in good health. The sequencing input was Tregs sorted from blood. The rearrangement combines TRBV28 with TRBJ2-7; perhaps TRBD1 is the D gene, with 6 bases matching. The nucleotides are TGTGCCAGCAGTTTATGGGGGGCTGAATTGGCCAAGCAGTACTTC. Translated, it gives CASSLWGAELAKQYF. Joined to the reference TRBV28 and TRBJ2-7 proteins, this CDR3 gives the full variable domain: DVKVTQSSRYLVKRTGEKVFLECVQDMDHENMFWYRQDPGLGLRLIYFSYDVKMKEKGDIPEGYSVSREKKERFSLILESASTNQTSMYLCASSLWGAELAKQYFGPGTRLTVT.